This TCR beta chain was obtained from a study of T cell repertoires in cytomegalovirus infection. Study at large: Both a matching HLA type and CMV infection were indicated by public TCR beta signatures.

TCRdb processed the reads anew with MiXCR; each CDR3 protein has one entry. The sample holds fewer than 350,000 distinct CDR3 sequences; 17% are singletons and the top ten take more than 10%. The CDR3 has 15 amino acids. V shed 4 bases and J shed 2 bases, with 12 bases lying between them. The germline V gene encodes CDR1 SGHTA and CDR2 FQGNSA. The TCR comes from a human donor in good health (CMV status not recorded). Some clones in this sample may be carry-over from other donors' samples. Material for sequencing was PBMCs. The genes are TRBV7-2 and TRBJ1-3, with TRBD1 as a possible D gene (6 bases). CDR3 sequence (DNA): TGTGCCAGCAGCTCAACAGGGAGCACTGGAAACACCATATATTTT. This translates into CASSSTGSTGNTIYF. The entire variable domain, with the rest obtained from reference TRBV7-2 and TRBJ1-3, is as follows: GAGVSQSPSNKVTEKGKDVELRCDPISGHTALYWYRQSLGQGLEFLIYFQGNSAPDKSGLPSDRFSAERTGGSVSTLTIQRTQQEDSAVYLCASSSTGSTGNTIYFGEGSWLTVV.